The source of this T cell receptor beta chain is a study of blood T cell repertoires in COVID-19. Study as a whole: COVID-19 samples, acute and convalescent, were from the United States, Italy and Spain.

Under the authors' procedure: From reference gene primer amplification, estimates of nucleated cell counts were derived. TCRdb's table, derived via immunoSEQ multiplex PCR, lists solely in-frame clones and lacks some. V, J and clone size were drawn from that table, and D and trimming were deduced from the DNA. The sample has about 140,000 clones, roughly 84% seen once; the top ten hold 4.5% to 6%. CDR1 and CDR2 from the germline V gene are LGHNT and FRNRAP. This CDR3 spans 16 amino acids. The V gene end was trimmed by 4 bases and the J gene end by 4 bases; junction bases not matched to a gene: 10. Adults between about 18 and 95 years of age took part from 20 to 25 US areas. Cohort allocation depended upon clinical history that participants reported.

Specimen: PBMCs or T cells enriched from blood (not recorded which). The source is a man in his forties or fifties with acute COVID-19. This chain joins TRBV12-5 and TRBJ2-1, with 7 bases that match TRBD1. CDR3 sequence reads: CASGSPSGQIYNEQFF. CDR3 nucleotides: TGTGCTAGTGGTTCCCCCTCGGGACAGATTTACAATGAGCAGTTCTTC.